This T cell receptor beta chain came from a study of neurological immune-mediated disorders. At the level of the study: The disease course was relapsing-remitting in roughly 31 and secondary progressive in about 9% of the 34 multiple sclerosis patients. Regarding the study as a whole: The study phylogenetically grouped the repertoires of 18 of 34 multiple sclerosis patients into one related-CDR3 cluster, a possible signature.

This clonotype was seen repeatedly, ten times or more. The target antigen is unknown. The ends were cut back, 0 bases at V and 4 bases at J, with 10 bases in the middle. The CDR3 spans 15 residues. Germline V gene sequence: CDR1 MNHEY, CDR2 SVGAGI. PBMCs stored at -80 C, 2 million in total, were the source of the unsorted libraries. From 15-18 subjects, each sequencing run yielded over 180 million TCR-beta sequences. From the 5' RACE reads, TCRdb called clonotypes with MiXCR, one entry per CDR3 protein. The sample includes roughly 88,000 distinct CDR3 sequences, around 3.5% of them seen just once. The TCR comes from a woman between 45 and 65 years old with multiple sclerosis. Sample: PBMCs. This sequence joins TRBV6-5 and TRBJ1-5, with D unresolved. This CDR3 reads CASSYSYPVNQPQHF. The CDR3 coding sequence is TGTGCCAGCAGTTACTCGTATCCCGTAAATCAGCCCCAGCATTTT.